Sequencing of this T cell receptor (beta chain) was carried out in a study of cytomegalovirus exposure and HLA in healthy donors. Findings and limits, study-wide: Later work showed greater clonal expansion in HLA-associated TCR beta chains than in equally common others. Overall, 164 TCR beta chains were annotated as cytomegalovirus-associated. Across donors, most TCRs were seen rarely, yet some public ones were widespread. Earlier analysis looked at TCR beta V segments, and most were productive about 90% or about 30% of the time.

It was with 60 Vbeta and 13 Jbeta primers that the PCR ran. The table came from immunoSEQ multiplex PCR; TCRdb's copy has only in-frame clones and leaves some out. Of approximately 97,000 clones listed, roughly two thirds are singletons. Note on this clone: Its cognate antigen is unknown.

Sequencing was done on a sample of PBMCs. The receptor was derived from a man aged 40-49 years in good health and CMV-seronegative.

This CDR3 reads CASSLALGGIEREQYF. CDR3 DNA: TGTGCCAGCAGCTTAGCGCTTGGAGGGATTGAGCGCGAGCAGTACTTC. The chain employs TRBV7-9 and TRBJ2-7; TRBD2 is a possible D gene (6 bases). The ends were cut back, 0 bases at V and 6 bases at J, with 18 bases in the middle. This CDR3 region has 16 residues. CDR1 is SEHNR, CDR2 FQNEAQ, per germline (reference sequence).